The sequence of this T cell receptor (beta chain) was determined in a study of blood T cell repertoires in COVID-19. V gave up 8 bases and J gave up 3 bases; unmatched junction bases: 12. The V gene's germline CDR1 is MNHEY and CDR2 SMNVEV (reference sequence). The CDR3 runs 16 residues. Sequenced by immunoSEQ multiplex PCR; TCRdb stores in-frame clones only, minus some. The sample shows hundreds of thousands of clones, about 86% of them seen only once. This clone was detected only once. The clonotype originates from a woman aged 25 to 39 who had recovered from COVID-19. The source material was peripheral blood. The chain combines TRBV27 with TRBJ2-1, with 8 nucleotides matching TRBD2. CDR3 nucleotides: TGTGCCAGCCTAGACCTTAGCGGGGTAGACTACAATGAGCAGTTCTTC. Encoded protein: CASLDLSGVDYNEQFF.